The clone carrying this TCR beta chain was detected only a few times. The data were obtained in a study of blood T cell repertoires in COVID-19. Background on the study: The United States, Italy and Spain supplied acute and convalescent COVID-19 samples. PBMCs, B-cell-depleted T cells, or T cells were the source of the cDNA or gDNA that made up the material.

In the source study's methods: Cell counts per sample came from amplifying reference gene primers. The repertoire was sequenced with immunoSEQ multiplex PCR; TCRdb's copy has only in-frame clones and lacks some. D and trimming come from the DNA, and the V and J calls and clone size come from that table. In the table there are about 410,000 clones, about nine tenths of which are singletons. Germline CDR1 reads LNHDA; CDR2 reads SQIVND (reference sequence). CDR3 length equals 15 residues. Trimming removed 5 bases from V and 0 bases from J; junction bases left unmatched: 3. Sequenced: peripheral blood. The chain uses TRBV19 and TRBJ1-3, with 8 nucleotides matching TRBD1. The source of this sequence is a woman in her twenties or thirties with active or convalescent COVID-19. CDR3 sequence reads: CASSYGTGSGNTIYF. CDR3 nucleotide sequence: TGTGCCAGTAGTTACGGGACAGGCTCTGGAAACACCATATATTTT.